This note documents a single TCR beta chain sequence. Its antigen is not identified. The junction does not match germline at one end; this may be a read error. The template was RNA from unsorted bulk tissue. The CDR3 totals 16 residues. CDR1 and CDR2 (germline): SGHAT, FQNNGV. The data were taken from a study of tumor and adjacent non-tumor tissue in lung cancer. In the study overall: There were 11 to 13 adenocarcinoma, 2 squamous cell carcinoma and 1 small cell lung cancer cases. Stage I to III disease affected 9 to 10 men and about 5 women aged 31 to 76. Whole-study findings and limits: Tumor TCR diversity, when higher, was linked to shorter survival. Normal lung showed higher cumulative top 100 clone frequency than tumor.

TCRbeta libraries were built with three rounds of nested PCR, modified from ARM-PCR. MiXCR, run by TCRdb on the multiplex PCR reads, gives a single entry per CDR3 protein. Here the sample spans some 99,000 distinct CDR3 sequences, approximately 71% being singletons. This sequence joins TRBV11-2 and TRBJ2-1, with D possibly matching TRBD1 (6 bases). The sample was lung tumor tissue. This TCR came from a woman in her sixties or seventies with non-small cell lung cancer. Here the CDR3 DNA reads TGTGCCAGCAGCCTACGGACCGGGACATGGAACAATGAGCAGTTCTTT. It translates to CASSLRTGTWNNEQFF. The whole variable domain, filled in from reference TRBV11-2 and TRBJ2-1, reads EAGVAQSPRYKIIEKRQSVAFWCNPISGHATLYWYQQILGQGPKLLIQFQNNGVVDDSQLPKDRFSAERLKGVDSTLKIQPAKLEDSAVYLCASSLRTGTWNNEQFFGPGTRLTVL.